This T cell receptor beta chain is from a study of T cell responses to AZD1222 COVID-19 vaccine. Findings and limits, study-wide: Most donors were white British and more were female, and clonal diversity was possibly underestimated. Repertoires were obtained solely post-peak T cell response. Just six people given AZD1222 tested seropositive at baseline.

TCRdb's copy holds only in-frame clones and misses some; the assay was immunoSEQ multiplex PCR. The table records about 150,000 clones, approximately 89% of them present only once. Germline values: CDR1 MNHEY, CDR2 SVGAGI. The J segment lost 4 bases and the V segment lost 6 bases, leaving 7 bases of the junction unmatched. The CDR3 spans 15 residues. Second doses were pooled across both intervals (about 4 or about 12 weeks). In the case of this clone: What it binds is unknown.

The TCR was taken from an adult who received the AZD1222 COVID-19 vaccine. Sequencing used peripheral blood, obtained 28 days after the second AZD1222 dose. The chain employs TRBV6-5 and TRBJ1-1, with 11 bases fitting TRBD1. The CDR3: CASRFSGTGGTEAFF. The CDR3 DNA is TGTGCCAGCAGATTCTCCGGGACAGGGGGCACTGAAGCTTTCTTT.